The present entry profiles one T cell receptor (beta chain) with its context. This clone's antigen is unknown. No much larger clonotype is one base removed from it; base qualities were not supplied. The sample belongs to a study of blood T cell repertoires in COVID-19 (dated by TCRdb to 2018 to 2021). Looking at the study overall: Samples covering the acute and convalescent phases of COVID-19 were provided by collaborators in the United States, Italy and Spain. The prospective study material was composed of cDNA or gDNA derived from T cells, B-cell-depleted T cells, or PBMCs. Deeply sampled blood TCRbeta repertoires from subjects exposed to, actively infected with, or recovered from COVID-19 were included in the dataset. The repertoires were made available in a free public database intended to serve as a resource for research on the immune response to SARS-CoV-2. The samples were drawn from the first 160 participants of the ongoing ImmuneRACE study and from over a thousand subjects provided by 6 global collaborators. Nearly every sample came with metadata listing a de-identified subject ID, COVID-19 status, age in years and sex. Where HLA class I and class II types were available, the types were taken from metadata supplied by the sample provider, not from assay-based typing. Overall results and qualifications from the work: How much clinical and demographic metadata was included differed by source and by participant, and the metadata was provided uncurated.

Samples from volunteer blood donors who had recovered from COVID-19 were contributed by a second Seattle source. Whole blood was collected in K2EDTA tubes by collaborating institutions according to the institutions' own protocols. For TCRbeta analysis, collaborator samples were shipped as frozen whole blood, as isolated PBMCs, or as DNA extracted from either sample type. Its CDR3 holds 16 amino acids, cysteine through phenylalanine. Here the CDR3 DNA is all that survives: 48 bases in frame from base 1. From the germline V gene, CDR1 is SGHRS and CDR2 is YFSETQ. V gives up 0 bases and J gives up 1 base, and the segment between their germline ends measures 12 bases. The immunoSEQ Assay, a bias-controlled multiplex PCR, was used to amplify TCRbeta CDR3 regions from genomic DNA. In the source study's methods: Nucleated cell counts per sample were estimated from amplification of reference gene primers within the assay. To quantify the absolute abundance of each unique TCRbeta CDR3 rearrangement, sequence reads were collapsed and filtered. For each sample, productive Simpson clonality was calculated as the square root of Simpson's diversity index across productive rearrangements. The table was pulled from immuneACCESS by TCRdb, which kept in-frame rearrangements only. Such tables lose some clones; where checked, under half of the loss comes from unresolved V genes, and the rest has no known cause. The V and J calls and clone size were taken over from that table, and D and trimming were inferred from the DNA. Within this sample are 200,000 to 250,000 clones, with 75% to 90% of them counted one time only. 5.5% to 8% of the sample comes from the top ten.

The source of this sequence is a man in his sixties who had recovered from COVID-19. The sample comprised peripheral blood. The chain is made from TRBV5-1 and TRBJ2-3; the D gene is perhaps TRBD1, on 5 matching bases. DNA sequence: TGCGCCAGCAGCTTGGGCAGGGCCGACGGCACAGATACGCAGTATTTT. The translation is CASSLGRADGTDTQYF. The CDR3 plus the reference TRBV5-1 and TRBJ2-3 genes for the other parts give the full variable domain: KAGVTQTPRYLIKTRGQQVTLSCSPISGHRSVSWYQQTPGQGLQFLFEYFSETQRNKGNFPGRFSGRQFSNSRSEMNVSTLELGDSALYLCASSLGRADGTDTQYFGPGTRLTVL.